Described below is a single TCR beta chain sequence and its context. Per the original methods: Nucleated cell number was recorded as an estimate derived from reference gene primer amplification. Data came from immunoSEQ multiplex PCR; TCRdb stores just in-frame clones and leaves some out. The V and J calls and the clone size are those of that table, but D and trimming were determined from the DNA. This table holds around 50,000 clones, 90% found once. The data were taken from a study of blood T cell repertoires in COVID-19. Across the study: The United States, Italy and Spain supplied acute and convalescent COVID-19 samples. T cells, B-cell-depleted T cells, or PBMCs provided the cDNA or gDNA that served as material.

Germline lookup yields CDR1 SGHKS and CDR2 YYEKEE (reference sequence). The CDR3 is 16 amino acids. Trimming removed 0 bases at V and 0 bases at J, with 10 bases between. The receptor's source is a human donor in a cohort sampled during active COVID-19. The J gene is TRBJ1-5, the V gene TRBV5-5; D perhaps matches TRBD1 (6 bases). The source material was peripheral blood. For the CDR3, the DNA is TGTGCCAGCAGCTTGGTGCAGGGGCCTAGCAATCAGCCCCAGCATTTT. This translates into CASSLVQGPSNQPQHF.